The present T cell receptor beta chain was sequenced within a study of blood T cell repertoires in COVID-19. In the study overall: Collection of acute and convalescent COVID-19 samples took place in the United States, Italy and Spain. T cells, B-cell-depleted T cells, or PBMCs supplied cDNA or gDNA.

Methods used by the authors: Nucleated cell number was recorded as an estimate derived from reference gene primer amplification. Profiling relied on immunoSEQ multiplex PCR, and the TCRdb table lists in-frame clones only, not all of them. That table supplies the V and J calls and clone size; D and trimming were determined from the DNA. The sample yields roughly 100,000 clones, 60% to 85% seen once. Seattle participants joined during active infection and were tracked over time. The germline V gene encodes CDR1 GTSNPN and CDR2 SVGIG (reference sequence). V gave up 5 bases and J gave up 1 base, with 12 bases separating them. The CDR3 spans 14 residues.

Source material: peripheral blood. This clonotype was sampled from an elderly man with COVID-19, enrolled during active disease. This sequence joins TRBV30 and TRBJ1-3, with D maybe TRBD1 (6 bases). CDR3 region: CAWSRGTSGNTIYF. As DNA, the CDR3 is TGTGCCTGGTCCAGGGGTACGTCTGGAAACACCATATATTTT.